The 26 T cell receptor beta chains below all came from one sample that was sequenced in a study of cytomegalovirus exposure and HLA in healthy donors. The PCR made use of 60 Vbeta and 13 Jbeta primers. Measured with immunoSEQ multiplex PCR; TCRdb has only the in-frame clones, and not every one. The sample includes about 110,000 clones, 76% of them seen just once. The sample taken for sequencing was PBMCs. These receptors all come from a man aged 25 to 40 in good health and CMV-seropositive.

The J gene is TRBJ1-2, the V gene TRBV28; no clear D. The CDR3 contains 11 residues. Germline V gene data show CDR1 as MDHEN and CDR2 as SYDVKM. Trimming pared 5 bases from V and 2 bases from J, leaving 3 bases between. Written as DNA, the CDR3 is TGTGCCAGCAGTCCGAACTATGGCTACACCTTC. The encoded protein is CASSPNYGYTF.

The V and J genes are TRBV7-6 and TRBJ1-5; D unresolved. Trimming shortened V by 3 bases and J by 5 bases, and 14 bases separated the two germline ends. Germline assignment: CDR1 SGHVS and CDR2 FNYEAQ. The CDR3 has 15 residues. The CDR3, as DNA: TGTGCCAGCAGCTTTCATTCGGGGTGGCATCAGCCCCAGCATTTT. Its translation: CASSFHSGWHQPQHF.

This clone has just a few counts. The chain is built from TRBV10-3 and TRBJ2-3, with 9 bases aligning to TRBD2. The CDR3 runs to 14 residues. Losses at the gene ends were 2 bases for V and 8 bases for J; bases not matched to a gene: 5. Germline V gene data show CDR1 as ENHRY and CDR2 as SYGVKD. The CDR3 nucleotides read TGTGCCATCAGTGAGGCTAGCGGGGTAGGTACGCAGTATTTT. Its protein is CAISEASGVGTQYF.

The CDR3 reads CASTLGTGPLGEQYF. CDR3 in DNA: TGTGCCAGCACCCTAGGGACAGGTCCCCTCGGCGAGCAGTACTTC. The chain combines TRBV7-9 with TRBJ2-7; 8 nucleotides align to TRBD1. The junction had 14 bases not matched to a gene; V was cut back by 7 bases and J by 6 bases. CDR3 length: 15 amino acids. Germline loops: CDR1 SEHNR, CDR2 FQNEAQ (reference sequence).

The gene calls are TRBV4-3 and TRBJ2-6, with D perhaps matching TRBD1 (6 bases). Germline CDR1 is LGHNA and CDR2 is YSLEER. This CDR3 is built from 17 residues. Trimming removed 8 bases from V and 0 bases from J, with 17 bases in between. In DNA, the CDR3 is TGCGCCAGCGGACCCGGACAGCCTCTCTCTGGGGCCAACGTCCTGACTTTC. It yields the protein CASGPGQPLSGANVLTF.

The rearrangement uses TRBV6-5 and TRBJ2-1; 7 nucleotides line up with TRBD1. Losses at the gene ends were 6 bases for V and 5 bases for J; bases not matched to a gene: 4. The CDR3 length is 13 residues. Germline-derived CDR1 and CDR2 are MNHEY and SVGAGI. The CDR3 nucleotides are TGTGCCAGCAGAACTGGGACAGACAATGAGCAGTTCTTC. Its translation is CASRTGTDNEQFF.

This clone occurred once. The chain has TRBV7-3 and TRBJ1-2; weak D call: TRBD1 (6 bases). The CDR3 has 14 residues. The germline CDR1 and CDR2 sequences are SGHTA and FQGTGA. V was cut by 5 bases and J by 2 bases, with 12 bases left in between. The CDR3 DNA sequence: TGTGCCAGCAGCCCCGCCACAGGGAACTATGGCTACACCTTC. Translation: CASSPATGNYGYTF.

The chain combines TRBV6-1 with TRBJ2-7; TRBD1 agrees at 9 bases. The germline V gene has CDR1 MNHNS and CDR2 SASEGT. The CDR3 has 14 amino acids. V lost 6 bases, J lost 5 bases, and 8 bases stayed unmatched. The CDR3, as DNA: TGTGCCAGCAGCCGGGGACAGGGCCGCCACGAGCAGTACTTC. Translating gives CASSRGQGRHEQYF.

CDR3 protein: CASSSDGRGTGELFF. CDR3 nucleotide sequence: TGTGCCAGCAGTTCCGACGGGCGGGGCACCGGGGAGCTGTTTTTT. The V call is TRBV5-4, the J call TRBJ2-2; tentatively, D is TRBD2 (6 bases). The CDR3 extends over 15 amino acids. Trimming stripped 5 bases from V and 4 bases from J, with 15 bases between. Germline V lookup: CDR1 SGHNT, CDR2 YYREEE (reference sequence).

This clone was observed a handful of times. The V call is TRBV7-9, the J call TRBJ1-1; a weak D match, TRBD1 (5 bases). The germline V gene has CDR1 SEHNR and CDR2 FQNEAQ (reference sequence). V lost 1 base and J 4 bases, leaving 16 bases between the germline ends. This CDR3 comprises 16 residues. The CDR3: CASSLGRGTRGTEAFF. CDR3 in DNA: TGTGCCAGCAGCTTAGGACGGGGGACCCGGGGCACTGAAGCTTTCTTT.

The chain recombines TRBV14 with TRBJ1-2; D gene ambiguous. Germline CDR1 and CDR2: SGHDN and FVKESK. V dropped 4 bases and J dropped 4 bases, with 13 bases sitting between them. CDR3 length: 14 residues. CDR3 amino acids: CASSLLGVGYGYTF. CDR3 sequence (DNA): TGTGCCAGCAGCCTGCTGGGCGTAGGCTATGGCTACACCTTC. Variable domain in full (rest from reference TRBV14 and TRBJ1-2): EAGVTQFPSHSVIEKGQTVTLRCDPISGHDNLYWYRRVMGKEIKFLLHFVKESKQDESGMPNNRFLAERTGGTYSTLKVQPAELEDSGVYFCASSLLGVGYGYTFGSGTRLTVV.

This chain connects TRBV27 to TRBJ2-3; TRBD2 aligns across 7 bases. CDR1 and CDR2 (germline): MNHEY, SMNVEV (reference sequence). This CDR3 spans 17 amino acids. After removal of 2 bases from V and 3 bases from J, the junction contained 11 bases not matched to a gene. CDR3: CASSLLPSGEGTDTQYF. The CDR3 bases are TGTGCCAGCAGTTTACTCCCGAGCGGGGAAGGGACAGATACGCAGTATTTT.

The chain employs TRBV11-2 and TRBJ1-5; weak D call: TRBD1 (5 bases). Germline V lookup: CDR1 SGHAT, CDR2 FQNNGV. V gave up 5 bases and J gave up 0 bases, with 14 bases separating them. The CDR3 loop spans 16 amino acids. The CDR3 DNA reads TGTGCCAGCAGCCCGTGGACACTTTATAGCAATCAGCCCCAGCATTTT. Protein product: CASSPWTLYSNQPQHF.

This chain uses TRBV2 with TRBJ2-7; 10 bases align to TRBD2. The CDR3 is made up of 13 amino acids. The junction had 3 bases not matched to a gene; V was cut back by 6 bases and J by 4 bases. Germline V lookup: CDR1 SNHLY, CDR2 FYNNEI. CDR3 nucleotide sequence: TGTGCCAGCAGCGGACTAGCGGATTACGAGCAGTACTTC. This sequence encodes CASSGLADYEQYF. The variable domain in full, completed from reference TRBV2 and TRBJ2-7, reads EPEVTQTPSHQVTQMGQEVILRCVPISNHLYFYWYRQILGQKVEFLVSFYNNEISEKSEIFDDQFSVERPDGSNFTLKIRSTKLEDSAMYFCASSGLADYEQYFGPGTRLTVT.

On this clone itself: Other DNA sequences within the sample encode an identical CDR3. The chain couples TRBV7-9 to TRBJ2-3, with TRBD1 matching 7 bases. V was pared by 9 bases and J by 6 bases, with 9 bases of the junction left unmatched. Germline-derived CDR1 and CDR2 are SEHNR and FQNEAQ (reference sequence). This CDR3 has 13 amino acids. The CDR3 reads CASNGYRGDTQYF. CDR3 sequence (DNA): TGTGCCAGTAACGGGTACAGGGGTGATACGCAGTATTTT.

As regards this clone: Other DNA sequences in this specimen translate into the identical CDR3. The chain combines TRBV7-2 with TRBJ2-5, with 10 nucleotides matching TRBD1. The CDR3 length is 16 residues. The V gene's germline CDR1 is SGHTA and CDR2 FQGNSA. Unmatched junction bases numbered 12, after V lost 7 bases and J lost 4 bases. The chain's CDR3 is CASTRDRGAPGETQYF. For the CDR3, the DNA is TGTGCCAGCACAAGGGACAGGGGAGCACCTGGAGAGACCCAGTACTTC.

This chain connects TRBV13 to TRBJ1-2; 10 nucleotides agree with TRBD1. Germline loops: CDR1 PRHDT, CDR2 FYEKMQ (reference sequence). The CDR3 has 16 amino acids. V gave up 0 bases and J gave up 8 bases; unmatched junction bases: 9. The CDR3 loop reads CASSLGTGGTLAGYTF. As DNA, the CDR3 is TGTGCCAGCAGCTTAGGGACAGGGGGCACACTTGCGGGCTACACCTTC.

The chain recombines TRBV9 with TRBJ2-7, with a tentative D call TRBD2 (5 bases). Germline V gene data show CDR1 as SGDLS and CDR2 as YYNGEE. The CDR3 sequence is 14 residues long. Trimming removed 4 bases from V and 3 bases from J, with 14 bases in between. DNA of the CDR3: TGTGCCAGCAGCCCAGAGAGCCGGGACTACGAGCAGTACTTC. Protein sequence: CASSPESRDYEQYF.

The chain employs TRBV29-1 and TRBJ1-2, with D possibly being TRBD1 (6 bases). The V gene lost 3 bases and the J gene lost 5 bases, with 13 bases spanning the gap. Germline V gene lookup returns CDR1 SQVTM and CDR2 ANQGSEA. The CDR3 consists of 13 residues. In nucleotides, the CDR3 is TGCAGCGTTGAGCCCAGGGGTTTATATGGCTACACCTTC. As protein: CSVEPRGLYGYTF.

This clone was detected once. The chain links TRBV7-8 to TRBJ1-5, with 11 bases matching TRBD1. The CDR3 contains 17 residues. The trim removed 0 bases at V and 6 bases at J, leaving 7 bases unmatched. Germline loops: CDR1 SGHVS, CDR2 FQNEAQ. The CDR3 protein is CASSLALGQGAGQPQHF. The CDR3, as DNA: TGTGCCAGCAGCTTAGCGTTAGGACAGGGGGCAGGTCAGCCCCAGCATTTT. The complete variable domain, with remaining parts taken from reference TRBV7-8 and TRBJ1-5, reads GAGVSQSPRYKVAKRGQDVALRCDPISGHVSLFWYQQALGQGPEFLTYFQNEAQLDKSGLPSDRFFAERPEGSVSTLKIQRTQQEDSAVYLCASSLALGQGAGQPQHFGDGTRLSIL.

The chain is built from TRBV10-3 and TRBJ2-7, with D possibly being TRBD1 (6 bases). Trimming took off 10 bases at V and 4 bases at J, with 17 bases between the two ends. The length of the CDR3 is 13 residues. The germline V gene encodes CDR1 ENHRY and CDR2 SYGVKD. The CDR3 nucleotides read TGTGCCACATCCCCGGGACAATTTTACGAGCAGTACTTC. Translation: CATSPGQFYEQYF.

This chain joins TRBV28 and TRBJ1-2, with TRBD1 identical over 9 bases. After removal of 5 bases from V and 6 bases from J, the junction contained 7 bases not matched to a gene. CDR1 and CDR2 (germline): MDHEN, SYDVKM. This CDR3 has 14 amino acids. The CDR3 DNA is TGTGCCAGCAGTCTACCGGGACAGGGCCATGGCTACACCTTC. This sequence encodes CASSLPGQGHGYTF.

The chain combines TRBV5-1 with TRBJ2-2; D might be TRBD2 (6 bases). The germline V gene encodes CDR1 SGHRS and CDR2 YFSETQ. CDR3 size: 14 residues. Deletions cut 4 bases from V and 1 base from J, with 8 bases between. The CDR3 sequence: CASSRGGNTGELFF. DNA of the CDR3: TGCGCCAGCAGCAGGGGAGGGAACACCGGGGAGCTGTTTTTT.

This clone was detected only once. This same CDR3 is encoded by further DNA sequences in the sample. This chain uses TRBV6-1 with TRBJ1-2, with 8 bases matching TRBD1. The germline gives CDR1 MNHNS, CDR2 SASEGT. V shed 0 bases and J 4 bases; nucleotides not matched to a gene: 4. The CDR3 covers 15 residues. CDR3 DNA: TGTGCCAGCAGTGAAGCACTGACAGGGGCCTATGGCTACACCTTC. It codes for CASSEALTGAYGYTF.

J is TRBJ2-7 and V is TRBV19, with a weak D call TRBD1 (5 bases). The V gene's germline CDR1 is LNHDA and CDR2 SQIVND (reference sequence). Trimming removed 5 bases from V and 5 bases from J, with 16 bases in between. CDR3 length: 14 residues. The CDR3 DNA sequence: TGTGCCAGTAGTGTGGGGCCACAGACTGACGAGCAGTACTTC. Protein sequence: CASSVGPQTDEQYF.

V is TRBV6-1 and J is TRBJ1-2; 7 bases agree with TRBD1. CDR1 MNHNS and CDR2 SASEGT come from the germline V gene. Trimming removed 2 bases from V and 7 bases from J; junction bases left unmatched: 10. The CDR3 totals 15 residues. In DNA form, the CDR3 reads TGTGCCAGCAGTGAATCGGGACAGCGAAAGGGTGGCTACACCTTC. Its translation is CASSESGQRKGGYTF.